One and the same sample provided the 3 T cell receptor beta chains below, sequenced in a study of blood T cell repertoires in COVID-19. Some clones are missing from TCRdb's copy, which holds only in-frame ones; the method was immunoSEQ multiplex PCR. The table has approximately 220,000 clones, around 84% seen once. What was sequenced was peripheral blood. These receptor sequences come from a woman aged 60-70 years who had recovered from COVID-19.

The chain employs TRBV10-3 and TRBJ2-5; 7 bases fit TRBD2. J gave up 0 bases and V 6 bases, and 7 bases lay outside the gene matches. This CDR3 contains 15 residues. Germline lookup yields CDR1 ENHRY and CDR2 SYGVKD. CDR3 coding DNA: TGTGCCATCAGACAAGCGGGGACGAACCAAGAGACCCAGTACTTC. Encoded protein: CAIRQAGTNQETQYF.

The J gene is TRBJ1-2, the V gene TRBV6-5; D might be TRBD1 (5 bases). Germline CDR1 reads MNHEY; CDR2 reads SVGAGI. Trimming took 6 bases from V and 2 from J, leaving 16 bases between them. This CDR3 region has 15 residues. CDR3 DNA sequence: TGTGCCAGCAGAGCGATACAGGATCCCAACTATGGCTACACCTTC. Its translation: CASRAIQDPNYGYTF.

The V and J genes are TRBV4-2 and TRBJ2-7; possible D gene TRBD2, 7 bases. The V and J ends lost 3 bases and 3 bases respectively, with 15 bases between them. CDR3 length: 15 amino acids. From germline, CDR1 is LGHNA and CDR2 YNFKEQ. CDR3 residues: CASSQVKGGSYEQYF. CDR3 sequence (DNA): TGTGCCAGCAGCCAGGTTAAGGGGGGGAGCTACGAGCAGTACTTC.